This passage covers 5 T cell receptor beta chains from one sample sequenced in a study of blood T cell repertoires in COVID-19. Sequencing was performed with immunoSEQ multiplex PCR; in TCRdb, only in-frame clones are kept and a portion is missing. The sample yields 150,000 to 200,000 clones, roughly 90% seen once. Sequencing input: PBMCs or T cells enriched from blood (not recorded which). All receptors derive from a woman aged 50 to 60 who had recovered from COVID-19.

The chain has TRBV27 and TRBJ1-1, with 9 bases that match TRBD1. Germline V gene data show CDR1 as MNHEY and CDR2 as SMNVEV (reference sequence). The CDR3 spans 16 residues. The ends lost 2 bases at V and 2 bases at J; junction bases unmatched: 6. The CDR3 region has the DNA TGTGCCAGCAGTTTAAGGCGGACAGGGGCCAACACTGAAGCTTTCTTT. Translating it yields CASSLRRTGANTEAFF.

The J gene is TRBJ2-1, the V gene TRBV27, with TRBD1 identical over 9 bases. Germline-derived CDR1 and CDR2 are MNHEY and SMNVEV (reference sequence). V was clipped by 5 bases and J by 6 bases; unmatched bases: 11. The length of the CDR3 is 16 residues. CDR3 in DNA: TGTGCCAGCAGTCCTTGGCAGGGGACAGGGTTCAATGAGCAGTTCTTC. Amino acids: CASSPWQGTGFNEQFF.

CDR3 coding DNA: TGTGCCAGCAGAGAGCAGGGGATTTTGGCCGGCTACACCTTC. Its protein product is CASREQGILAGYTF. V gene TRBV6-5 combines with J gene TRBJ1-2; possible D gene TRBD1, 6 bases. The CDR3 totals 14 residues. With 6 bases removed from V and 8 bases from J, the gap between germline ends came to 19 bases. Germline values: CDR1 MNHEY, CDR2 SVGAGI.

The CDR3 bases are TGTGCCAGCAGCTTAGGGGGTCAGGGAGGTACGCAGTATTTT. This encodes CASSLGGQGGTQYF. The V and J genes are TRBV11-2 and TRBJ2-3; tentative D call: TRBD2 (6 bases). Trimming removed 1 base from V and 8 bases from J, with 13 bases in between. Germline V gene lookup returns CDR1 SGHAT and CDR2 FQNNGV. The CDR3 covers 14 residues.

The chain couples TRBV5-5 to TRBJ1-2; D is ambiguous. The CDR3 contains 15 residues. Between the trimmed V and J ends, which lost 0 bases and 1 base, there was a span of 10 bases. Looked up from germline, CDR1 is SGHKS and CDR2 is YYEKEE (reference sequence). The CDR3 sequence is CASSLDPVRNYGYTF. The DNA of the CDR3 is TGTGCCAGCAGCTTGGATCCAGTCCGTAACTATGGCTACACCTTC.